Below, one T cell receptor (beta chain) is given with its context. Antigen specificity is unknown. Naive CD8 libraries were made from around 20,000 to 1,000,000 sorted cells, and they used 10%, 30% or 50% RNA. Based on a CD8+CD4-CCR7+CD45RA+ profile, naive CD8 T cells were sorted. The sample is drawn from a study of molecular identifiers for immune sequencing clone quantification. Study-wide results and limits: Same-barcode identical TCR molecules could make highly expanded clones look smaller than they are.

Methods described previously were used for bulk TCR libraries, and listed TCR primers were applied. TCRdb fed the PCR reads into MiXCR, producing one record per CDR3 protein. The sample holds some 320,000 distinct CDR3 sequences, about 22% seen once. The length of the CDR3 is 16 residues. Per germline, CDR1 KGHSH and CDR2 LQKENI. Between the trimmed V and J ends, which lost 8 bases and 2 bases, there was a span of 16 bases. V gene TRBV18 combines with J gene TRBJ2-6; a possible D gene is TRBD1 (5 bases). The sequence was collected from a human donor in good health. Some libraries in this study had Jurkat cell RNA spiked in. Sequencing was carried out using naive CD8+ T cells from blood, with Jurkat cell RNA spiked in. Subset here: FACS-sorted CD8+CD4-CCR7+CD45RA+ naive T cells. The CDR3 DNA sequence: TGTGCCAGCCCGACGACAGAAGGAACTGGGGCCAACGTCCTGACTTTC. The encoded protein is CASPTTEGTGANVLTF.